What follows are 26 T cell receptor beta chains derived from one specimen sequenced in a study of blood T cell repertoires in COVID-19. Assay: immunoSEQ multiplex PCR; the TCRdb copy retains only in-frame clones and omits some. The sample shows about 340,000 clones, around 83% of them seen only once. The sequenced sample consisted of peripheral blood. These receptors all stem from a young man with active or convalescent COVID-19.

The chain is built from TRBV5-5 and TRBJ1-1, with TRBD1 matching 10 bases. V lost 3 bases and J lost 5; bases outside the gene matches: 7. The CDR3 is 15 amino acids. The germline V gene has CDR1 SGHKS and CDR2 YYEKEE (reference sequence). CDR3: CASSWAWTGGTEAFF. In DNA, the CDR3 is TGTGCCAGCAGCTGGGCTTGGACAGGGGGAACTGAAGCTTTCTTT.

This clone was seen just once. The V and J genes are TRBV5-1 and TRBJ1-1; 7 bases map to TRBD1. The germline V gene encodes CDR1 SGHRS and CDR2 YFSETQ. The CDR3 is made up of 15 amino acids. The junction had 6 bases not matched to a gene; V was cut back by 4 bases and J by 0 bases. As DNA, the CDR3 is TGCGCCAGCAGCAGAGGGGACAGCATGAACACTGAAGCTTTCTTT. This codes for CASSRGDSMNTEAFF. The full variable domain, completed using reference TRBV5-1 and TRBJ1-1, is KAGVTQTPRYLIKTRGQQVTLSCSPISGHRSVSWYQQTPGQGLQFLFEYFSETQRNKGNFPGRFSGRQFSNSRSEMNVSTLELGDSALYLCASSRGDSMNTEAFFGQGTRLTVV.

V is TRBV5-4 and J is TRBJ2-1; D might be TRBD2 (5 bases). The CDR3 length is 16 residues. Looked up from germline, CDR1 is SGHNT and CDR2 is YYREEE (reference sequence). The V end lost 4 bases, the J end lost 5 bases, and 19 bases lay between the germline ends. The CDR3 nucleotides read TGTGCCAGCAGCGACGGGGTACCCACGAACAACAATGAGCAGTTCTTC. Translation: CASSDGVPTNNNEQFF. Supplemented by reference TRBV5-4 and TRBJ2-1, the full variable domain reads ETGVTQSPTHLIKTRGQQVTLRCSSQSGHNTVSWYQQALGQGPQFIFQYYREEENGRGNFPPRFSGLQFPNYSSELNVNALELDDSALYLCASSDGVPTNNNEQFFGPGTRLTVL.

V usage is TRBV23-1 and J usage is TRBJ1-4, with a possible D match to TRBD1 (6 bases). Being an ORF, TRBV23-1 has a function that is uncertain. The V end was cut by 6 bases, the J end by 4 bases, with 12 bases between. The CDR3 is 14 residues long. CDR3: CASRGWTVNEKLFF. CDR3 coding DNA: TGCGCCAGCAGGGGGTGGACAGTTAATGAAAAACTGTTTTTT.

This chain connects TRBV10-3 to TRBJ1-6, with TRBD1 as a possible D gene (5 bases). The V end lost 3 bases, the J end lost 5 bases, and 8 bases lay between the germline ends. The CDR3 totals 14 residues. Germline CDR1 ENHRY, CDR2 SYGVKD. As DNA, the CDR3 is TGTGCCATCAGTGATAAGGGGCATAATTCACCCCTCCACTTT. It specifies CAISDKGHNSPLHF.

The J gene is TRBJ2-1, the V gene TRBV27; 8 nucleotides align to TRBD2. Germline CDR1 is MNHEY and CDR2 is SMNVEV (reference sequence). The length of the CDR3 is 14 residues. V lost 7 bases, J lost 4 bases, and 6 bases stayed unmatched. CDR3 coding DNA: TGTGCCAGCAAACCTCTAGCGGGTTACAATGAGCAGTTCTTC. Translated: CASKPLAGYNEQFF.

This clone occurred once. V is TRBV7-8 and J is TRBJ1-1; D unclear. Trimming removed 5 bases from V and 3 bases from J, with 7 bases in between. This CDR3 has 12 amino acids. Germline assignment: CDR1 SGHVS and CDR2 FQNEAQ. In nucleotides, the CDR3 is TGTGCCAGCAGCCCGCGGCACACTGAAGCTTTCTTT. Its protein product is CASSPRHTEAFF.

The chain has TRBV18 and TRBJ2-1; TRBD2 aligns across 7 bases. The CDR3 is 15 amino acids. V dropped 2 bases and J dropped 7; count of bases not matched to a gene: 8. Germline values: CDR1 KGHSH, CDR2 LQKENI. CDR3 bases: TGTGCCAGCTCACCATGGGAGGGAGGTGTTAATGAGCAGTTCTTC. Encoded protein: CASSPWEGGVNEQFF.

This chain uses TRBV4-3 with TRBJ2-1; 8 bases are shared with TRBD2. This CDR3 is 17 amino acids long. Germline V lookup: CDR1 LGHNA, CDR2 YSLEER. V lost 0 bases, J lost 3 bases, and 7 bases stayed unmatched. The chain's CDR3 is CASSQDLPGGFYNEQFF. The DNA for the CDR3 is TGCGCCAGCAGCCAAGACCTCCCGGGAGGGTTCTACAATGAGCAGTTCTTC.

J is TRBJ2-7 and V is TRBV5-6; the D is unclear. Trimming left V 5 bases short and J 6 bases short, with 9 bases between. Germline V gives CDR1 SGHDT, CDR2 YYEEEE. This CDR3 has 11 amino acids. Written as DNA, the CDR3 is TGTGCCAGCAGTGTGTCGGGCGAGCAGTACTTC. This encodes CASSVSGEQYF.

The V and J genes are TRBV4-3 and TRBJ2-2; TRBD1 is a possible D gene (6 bases). The CDR3 spans 14 residues. The V gene lost 0 bases and the J gene lost 6 bases, with 8 bases spanning the gap. Germline CDR1 reads LGHNA; CDR2 reads YSLEER. CDR3 protein: CASSQDKGAGELFF. CDR3 DNA: TGCGCCAGCAGCCAAGATAAGGGGGCCGGGGAGCTGTTTTTT.

This clone was found once. This chain connects TRBV18 to TRBJ2-3; TRBD2 aligns across 10 bases. Germline V gene sequence: CDR1 KGHSH, CDR2 LQKENI. V trimming: 4 bases; J trimming: 2 bases; junction bases outside the gene matches: 9. CDR3 size: 17 residues. CDR3 in DNA: TGTGCCAGCTCACAAACTCTAGCGGGGGCTTACACAGATACGCAGTATTTT. Amino acid sequence: CASSQTLAGAYTDTQYF.

The chain couples TRBV11-2 to TRBJ2-1; TRBD2 is a possible D gene (6 bases). This CDR3 has 14 amino acids. The V gene lost 3 bases and the J gene lost 7 bases, with 13 bases spanning the gap. Germline CDR1 SGHAT, CDR2 FQNNGV. CDR3 DNA: TGTGCCAGCAGCTTCTCTAGTGGGGGGAATGAGCAGTTCTTC. Encoded protein: CASSFSSGGNEQFF.

V usage is TRBV5-1 and J usage is TRBJ1-1, with D unclear. From germline, CDR1 is SGHRS and CDR2 YFSETQ. This CDR3 is built from 14 residues. Trimming left V 3 bases short and J 7 bases short, with 16 bases between. The CDR3 reads CASSSGWGRLEAFF. CDR3 sequence (DNA): TGCGCCAGCAGCTCGGGATGGGGAAGGCTTGAAGCTTTCTTT.

The sample holds a few counts of this clone. V and J are TRBV5-1 and TRBJ2-7; 8 bases agree with TRBD1. The CDR3 totals 14 residues. V was clipped by 2 bases and J by 3 bases; unmatched bases: 4. The germline CDR1 and CDR2 sequences are SGHRS and YFSETQ. The CDR3 protein is CASSFSGTGYEQYF. Written as DNA, the CDR3 is TGCGCCAGCAGCTTCTCCGGGACAGGCTACGAGCAGTACTTC.

In its sample, this clone was seen once. This chain joins TRBV29-1 and TRBJ2-1, with 15 positions matching TRBD2. The CDR3 spans 15 residues. Germline values: CDR1 SQVTM, CDR2 ANQGSEA. Germline trimming cut 2 bases from V and 9 bases from J; bases unmatched to any gene: 5. The CDR3 loop reads CSVERTSGRASEQFF. The CDR3 DNA reads as TGCAGCGTTGAAAGGACTAGCGGGAGGGCCAGTGAGCAGTTCTTC.

The gene calls are TRBV18 and TRBJ2-6; D is possibly TRBD1 (6 bases). Trimming cost V 1 base and J 0 bases, with 16 bases left between them. From germline, CDR1 is KGHSH and CDR2 LQKENI. CDR3 length: 19 residues. The CDR3 loop reads CASSPRAQGISSGANVLTF. The CDR3, as DNA: TGTGCCAGCTCACCACGGGCCCAGGGGATCAGCTCTGGGGCCAACGTCCTGACTTTC.

The V call is TRBV5-4, the J call TRBJ1-4; 7 bases align to TRBD1. Germline V gene sequence: CDR1 SGHNT, CDR2 YYREEE (reference sequence). The junction had 11 bases not matched to a gene; V was cut back by 4 bases and J by 8 bases. The CDR3 runs 15 residues. Written as DNA, the CDR3 is TGTGCCAGCAGCCTTGACAGGGCGACAAGGGAAAAACTGTTTTTT. Protein: CASSLDRATREKLFF.

The chain employs TRBV28 and TRBJ2-4, with a weak D call TRBD2 (5 bases). Trimming stripped 9 bases from V and 7 bases from J, with 19 bases between. The CDR3 consists of 14 residues. Germline V gene data show CDR1 as MDHEN and CDR2 as SYDVKM. The CDR3 DNA reads as TGTGCCAGTTGTGGAGGCAGTCACTATAACATTCAGTACTTC. Translated: CASCGGSHYNIQYF.

With respect to this clone: Sequence at one end of the junction differs from germline and may be a read error. The rearrangement uses TRBV4-3 and TRBJ2-7; D is ambiguous. The CDR3 totals 13 residues. The germline gives CDR1 LGHNA, CDR2 YSLEER. CDR3 sequence: CASSQGPESFLCF. The CDR3 bases are TGCGCCAGCAGCCAAGGACCGGAGTCGTTTCTGTGCTTC.

The V call is TRBV5-1, the J call TRBJ2-2; D is unresolved. The CDR3 is 15 amino acids. The ends were cut back, 0 bases at V and 6 bases at J, with 12 bases in the middle. Germline V gives CDR1 SGHRS, CDR2 YFSETQ. The CDR3 DNA reads as TGCGCCAGCAGCTTGGGGAGAAACCCCCCCGGGGAGCTGTTTTTT. It codes for CASSLGRNPPGELFF.

The chain joins TRBV5-4 to TRBJ1-1; D call uncertain. This CDR3 comprises 14 residues. The V end lost 5 bases, the J end lost 6 bases, and 17 bases lay between the germline ends. Germline CDR1 is SGHNT and CDR2 is YYREEE (reference sequence). This CDR3 is CASSPGRSEPEAFF. CDR3 sequence (DNA): TGTGCCAGCAGTCCCGGGAGATCAGAACCTGAAGCTTTCTTT.

A few counts support this clone. The rearrangement joins TRBV2 to TRBJ2-1; D possibly corresponds to TRBD2 (6 bases). Trimming removed 5 bases at V and 2 bases at J, with 13 bases between. The CDR3 is 15 residues long. Germline V gene data show CDR1 as SNHLY and CDR2 as FYNNEI. CDR3 region: CASSPRSGAYNEQFF. CDR3 coding DNA: TGTGCCAGCAGTCCCCGTAGCGGCGCCTACAATGAGCAGTTCTTC.

The V and J genes are TRBV5-1 and TRBJ1-2, with D unclear. Trimming removed 0 bases at V and 8 bases at J, with 8 bases between. From germline, CDR1 is SGHRS and CDR2 YFSETQ. The CDR3 is 12 amino acids. CDR3 loop: CASSLGLEGYTF. CDR3 DNA sequence: TGCGCCAGCAGCTTGGGACTGGAGGGCTACACCTTC.

This clone was recorded only once. The V gene is TRBV28, the J gene TRBJ2-7, with 12 bases identical to TRBD2. The V gene end was trimmed by 7 bases and the J gene end by 4 bases; junction bases not matched to a gene: 14. Germline CDR1 MDHEN, CDR2 SYDVKM. This CDR3 region has 17 residues. CDR3 region: CASTGGASGRVSYEQYF. The CDR3 nucleotides are TGTGCCAGCACCGGAGGGGCTAGCGGGAGGGTATCATACGAGCAGTACTTC.

About this clone itself: The sample contains more than one DNA sequence encoding this CDR3. The genes are TRBV7-3 and TRBJ2-2; D remains unclear. From germline, CDR1 is SGHTA and CDR2 FQGTGA. The CDR3 loop spans 14 amino acids. Deletions cut 2 bases from V and 0 bases from J, with 4 bases between. CDR3 amino acids: CASSLLANTGELFF. The CDR3 coding sequence is TGTGCCAGCAGCTTACTAGCGAACACCGGGGAGCTGTTTTTT.